The 12 T cell receptor beta chains reported below all come from one sample, sequenced in a study of T cell clonotyping in hematopoietic cell transplantation. Here immunoSEQ multiplex PCR was the method, and the copy in TCRdb shows in-frame clones only, minus some. The table has 2,500 to 3,500 clones, over 60% seen once. The source was peripheral blood mononuclear cells, collected 30 days after allogeneic stem cell transplant. These receptors were obtained from a female patient between 25 and 45 years old who had an allogeneic stem cell transplant, so T cells may come from the graft donor. Some clones in this sample may be carry-over from other donors' samples.

The V call is TRBV10-3, the J call TRBJ2-5, with TRBD1 matching over 10 bases. Germline lookup yields CDR1 ENHRY and CDR2 SYGVKD. The CDR3 runs to 15 residues. V shed 2 bases, J shed 5 bases, and the junction held 5 bases outside the gene matches. CDR3 in amino acids: CAISEPGQGWETQYF. In nucleotides, the CDR3 is TGTGCCATCAGTGAGCCGGGACAGGGGTGGGAGACCCAGTACTTC.

The chain carries TRBV6-5 and TRBJ1-1; possibly TRBD1 for D (6 bases). In germline, CDR1 is MNHEY, CDR2 SVGAGI. The V end was cut by 5 bases, the J end by 6 bases, with 13 bases between. There are 13 residues in the CDR3. The CDR3 nucleotides read TGTGCCAGCAGTCCGGACAGTTATCCTGAAGCTTTCTTT. Residues: CASSPDSYPEAFF.

V gene TRBV11-2 combines with J gene TRBJ1-4, with D hard to call. The CDR3 spans 14 residues. The germline CDR1 and CDR2 sequences are SGHAT and FQNNGV. With 1 base removed from V and 7 bases from J, the gap between germline ends came to 10 bases. CDR3 in amino acids: CASSLGLGGEKLFF. CDR3 DNA: TGTGCCAGCAGCTTAGGCTTAGGTGGTGAAAAACTGTTTTTT.

This clone was seen only a few times. This chain joins TRBV7-9 and TRBJ2-1; 11 positions match TRBD2. V gave up 5 bases and J gave up 3 bases; unmatched junction bases: 9. CDR1 is SEHNR and CDR2 is FQNEAQ in the germline V gene (reference sequence). This CDR3 spans 17 amino acids. The CDR3 DNA reads TGTGCCAGCAGCCTAAGTGGGCTAGCGGGGGGCTACAATGAGCAGTTCTTC. Translation gives CASSLSGLAGGYNEQFF.

This clone was counted a few times. The chain joins TRBV27 to TRBJ1-4, with D possibly matching TRBD1 (5 bases). This CDR3 spans 13 amino acids. Germline V CDR1 and CDR2: MNHEY, SMNVEV (reference sequence). Deletions cut 3 bases from V and 6 bases from J, with 8 bases between. CDR3 amino acids: CASSFGGDEKLFF. The CDR3 DNA reads TGTGCCAGCAGTTTCGGGGGGGATGAAAAACTGTTTTTT.

This clone was seen only a few times. The CDR3 spells CASSPTGGDSPLHF. Here the CDR3 DNA reads TGTGCCAGCTCACCAACGGGGGGGGATTCACCCCTCCACTTT. The V and J genes are TRBV18 and TRBJ1-6, with a tentative D call TRBD1 (5 bases). The CDR3 contains 14 residues. Germline lookup yields CDR1 KGHSH and CDR2 LQKENI. V was clipped by 2 bases and J by 8 bases, with 10 bases between them.

This clone appeared a single time. This chain links TRBV9 with TRBJ1-2, with D perhaps TRBD1 (5 bases). Germline assignment: CDR1 SGDLS and CDR2 YYNGEE. The CDR3 is 16 amino acids. The germline V and J ends were trimmed by 6 bases and 5 bases, with 23 bases remaining between them. The CDR3 reads CASTRDQGPAIYGYTF. The CDR3 DNA is TGTGCCAGCACCAGGGATCAAGGCCCGGCCATATATGGCTACACCTTC. The variable domain in full, completed from reference TRBV9 and TRBJ1-2, reads DSGVTQTPKHLITATGQRVTLRCSPRSGDLSVYWYQQSLDQGLQFLIQYYNGEERAKGNILERFSAQQFPDLHSELNLSSLELGDSALYFCASTRDQGPAIYGYTFGSGTRLTVV.

The chain has TRBV7-3 and TRBJ1-2; no reliable D call. Germline CDR1 reads SGHTA; CDR2 reads FQGTGA. This CDR3 contains 13 residues. Trimming left V 8 bases short and J 6 bases short, with 16 bases between. CDR3: CASRGPDSNGYTF. The CDR3, as DNA: TGTGCCAGCCGTGGGCCAGATTCCAATGGCTACACCTTC.

V and J are TRBV27 and TRBJ2-1, with D perhaps TRBD1 (5 bases). CDR1 and CDR2 from the germline V gene are MNHEY and SMNVEV (reference sequence). The germline V and J ends were trimmed by 6 bases and 12 bases, with 21 bases remaining between them. This CDR3 region has 14 residues. CDR3 region: CASRTQGVHQRQFF. Here the CDR3 DNA reads TGTGCCAGCAGAACTCAAGGGGTCCACCAAAGGCAGTTCTTC.

This chain connects TRBV27 to TRBJ1-2; D is ambiguous. Trimming took 2 bases from V and 8 from J, leaving 12 bases between them. CDR1 and CDR2 from the germline V gene are MNHEY and SMNVEV (reference sequence). This CDR3 is 13 amino acids long. The CDR3 nucleotides are TGTGCCAGCAGTTTAGTAGGGAGCGGAGGCTACACCTTC. This encodes CASSLVGSGGYTF.

By share, this clone counts as large. The V call is TRBV19, the J call TRBJ1-5; the match to TRBD1 covers 7 bases. The CDR3 runs 14 residues. V was clipped by 7 bases and J by 4 bases; unmatched bases: 7. Germline V CDR1 and CDR2: LNHDA, SQIVND (reference sequence). CDR3 nucleotides: TGTGCCAGTATGAGACAGGGTTGGAATCAGCCCCAGCATTTT. Translation: CASMRQGWNQPQHF.

The chain is built from TRBV5-6 and TRBJ1-3; TRBD1 aligns across 9 bases. This CDR3 is built from 19 residues. Germline loops: CDR1 SGHDT, CDR2 YYEEEE. Unmatched junction bases numbered 18, after V lost 4 bases and J lost 4 bases. The CDR3 loop reads CASSATTRDREGGGNTIYF. CDR3 bases: TGTGCCAGCAGCGCCACGACCCGGGACAGGGAAGGCGGAGGAAACACCATATATTTT.